This T cell receptor beta chain was identified in a study of T cells in Graves' hyperthyroidism and ophthalmopathy (dated by TCRdb to about 2019). A note on the overall study: Peripheral blood samples were taken at initial diagnosis, before any treatment was given. According to the paper, TCR Vbeta CDR3 sequencing was carried out on over 130 peripheral blood samples, which came from under 50 ophthalmopathy, around 74 hyperthyroidism and approximately 17 progressor patients. After sampling, hyperthyroidism patients received methimazole starting at 30 mg daily, and ophthalmopathy patients received high-dose intravenous methylprednisolone. Prospective prediction of ophthalmopathy was tested in an independent validation cohort of about 19 hyperthyroidism patients and 17 patients who later progressed to ophthalmopathy. The study also compared thyroid tissue and blood T-cell repertoires from about six Graves' hyperthyroidism patients. To identify TCR V-J signatures that set the groups apart, the researchers used a discovery cohort of 90 to 100 patients, made up of 40 to 45 with Graves' ophthalmopathy and 57 with stable Graves' hyperthyroidism. For training and testing, the 110 or so patients in the discovery cohort were randomly divided in a 7:3 ratio. Here is what the overall study found, with its caveats: Most expanded thyroid clonotypes (frequency above 0.001) were also found in blood, which suggests that blood repertoires may mirror thyroid immune responses. A model built on a 13 V-J signature distinguished ophthalmopathy from stable hyperthyroidism, reaching around 90% sensitivity and under 84% specificity in cross-validation and 80%/75% in testing. No statistical method was used to fix the sample size in advance, and group allocation was not hidden from the investigators. In validation, the model predicted progression to ophthalmopathy a median of about 6.8 months before onset, with about 67% sensitivity and more than 72% specificity.

A patient counted as having stable Graves' hyperthyroidism if no progression to ophthalmopathy occurred over 18 months of follow-up. Hyperthyroidism patients were newly diagnosed, had a disease duration of under 2 months, and were aged 18 to 65 years. The study excluded patients with uncontrolled infections, other autoimmune diseases, pregnancy or lactation. Diagnoses were established on the basis of clinical symptoms, serum thyroxine and TRAb, thyroid ultrasound, and orbital computed tomography. PBMCs were isolated from about 10 ml of fresh peripheral blood by Ficoll-Paque density gradient centrifugation. Total RNA was extracted using Trizol reagent, and RNA quality was assessed on an Agilent 2100 Bioanalyzer. TCR beta CDR3 regions were amplified from RNA transcripts. A first-round RT-PCR of the TCR CDR3 used the HTBI primer set with the Qiagen OneStep RT-PCR kit. The libraries were constructed in a second round of multiplex PCR and then size-selected and purified. Paired-end sequencing of the libraries was performed with 100 bp reads on an Illumina HiSeq2000. From the authors' description of their analysis: SOAPnuke was used to process the raw data, throwing out any read that contained adapters or uncalled bases, had a mean Phred below 15, or lacked an exact constant-primer or identifier match. COPE v1.2.5 was used to merge high-quality paired reads, and clonotypes were defined as unique nucleotide sequences. MiTCR v1.1 was used to align the clonotypes against IMGT TRBV, TRBD and TRBJ reference segments. Analysis was restricted to V-J combinations with a frequency above 0.0001, which covered roughly 99% of repertoires. The TCS score was defined as the ratio of F50 (clonal expansion) to E x V (chaos), calculated using BLOSUM62-based TCRdist between CDR3 peptides within each V-J. Welch's t-statistics and random forest reduced around 510 V-J features to some 14, which were used in a naive Bayes classifier (R e1071). TCRdb passed the public sequencing reads through fastp at Q25 and MiXCR, retaining productive beta sequences. Identical CDR3 protein sequences are pooled into one entry, listed with their most common genes and DNA. In this record, the V and J calls reflect TCRdb's handling and not the investigators' own analysis. This sample is represented by some 200,000 distinct CDR3 sequences; roughly a sixth of them were singletons. The ten largest account for roughly 55% of the sample.

V is pruned by 4 bases and J by 2 bases, leaving 7 bases of the junction without a gene match. CDR1 and CDR2, looked up from the germline V gene (reference sequence), are DFQATT and SNEGSKA. Taken from cysteine to phenylalanine, the CDR3 has 17 residues. The kept DNA is CDR3 alone, 51 bases in frame from the first base. This clonotype was observed a few times. Its binding antigen is unknown. No base qualities exist here, and no much larger clone lies one base off it. Sequences were obtained from blood. The chain is assembled from TRBV20-1 and TRBJ2-1, with TRBD2 identical over 14 junction bases. This sequence originates from a woman between 45 and 60 years old with Graves' hyperthyroidism. The CDR3 amino acid sequence is: CSAMWTSGRSPYNEQFF. Read as DNA, the sequence is TGCAGTGCTATGTGGACTAGCGGGAGGAGTCCCTACAATGAGCAGTTCTTC.